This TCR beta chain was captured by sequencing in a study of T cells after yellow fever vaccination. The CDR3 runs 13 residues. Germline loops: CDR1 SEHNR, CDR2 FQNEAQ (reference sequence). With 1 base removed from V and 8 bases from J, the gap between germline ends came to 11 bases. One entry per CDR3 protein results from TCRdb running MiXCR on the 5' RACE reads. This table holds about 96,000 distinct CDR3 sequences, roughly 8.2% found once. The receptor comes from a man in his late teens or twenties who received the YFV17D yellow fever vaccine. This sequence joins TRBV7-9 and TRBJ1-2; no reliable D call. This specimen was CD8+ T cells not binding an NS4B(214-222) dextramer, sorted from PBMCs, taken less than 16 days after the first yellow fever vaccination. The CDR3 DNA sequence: TGTGCCAGCAGCTTAGGAGGAGGAGGAGGCTACACCTTC. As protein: CASSLGGGGGYTF.